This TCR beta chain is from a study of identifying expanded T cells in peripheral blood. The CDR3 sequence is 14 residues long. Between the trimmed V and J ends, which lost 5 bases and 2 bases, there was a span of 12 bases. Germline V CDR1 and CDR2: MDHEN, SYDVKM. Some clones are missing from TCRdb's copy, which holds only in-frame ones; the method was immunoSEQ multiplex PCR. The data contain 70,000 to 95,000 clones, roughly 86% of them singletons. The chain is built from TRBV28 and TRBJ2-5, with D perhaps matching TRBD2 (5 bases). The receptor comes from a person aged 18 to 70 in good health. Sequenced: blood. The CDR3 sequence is CASSILARQETQYF. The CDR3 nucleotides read TGTGCCAGCAGTATCCTAGCCCGGCAAGAGACCCAGTACTTC.